Listed below are T cell receptor beta chains from one sample, sequenced in a study of cytotoxic CD8 clonotypes in ibrutinib-treated CLL. Some clones are missing from TCRdb's copy, which holds only in-frame ones; the method was immunoSEQ multiplex PCR. The sample yields 150,000 to 200,000 clones, around nine tenths seen once. The sample consisted of PBMCs, taken at disease progression, from a patient treated with ibrutinib. The receptors here all came from a human donor with chronic lymphocytic leukemia. Each CDR3 is given with its conserved first and last residue.

v_call	j_call	cdr3_aa
TRBV6-6	TRBJ1-5	CASSSGTGYQPQHF
TRBV27	TRBJ2-1	CASSRDSPYNEQFF
TRBV7-5	TRBJ2-2	CVRSLGLGGESYTGELFF
TRBV27	TRBJ2-7	CASSSTTLAGETYEQYF
TRBV7-2	TRBJ2-7	CASSPVRVAHEQYF
TRBV7-6	TRBJ2-7	CASSSGWGAPREQYF
TRBV28	TRBJ2-5	CASSPTILRQGVLQETQYF
TRBV27	TRBJ1-5	CASSPTPGRNQPQHF
TRBV28	TRBJ1-1	CASRGQGAIRTEAFF
TRBV19	TRBJ1-1	CASSRQGGLGTEAFF
TRBV11-3	TRBJ2-1	CASSLSRDNEQFF
TRBV6-6	TRBJ1-2	CASSYGTGANYGYTF
TRBV7-2	TRBJ2-1	CASSSRREGTDNRQFF
TRBV13	TRBJ1-3	CASSLGFSGNTIYF
TRBV7-8	TRBJ2-7	CASSLNYPTYEQYF
TRBV2	TRBJ2-3	CASSFFLDRNNVDTQYF
TRBV9	TRBJ2-7	CASSLAGAGAFYEQYF
TRBV2	TRBJ1-4	CASSASSGHELFF
TRBV30	TRBJ2-7	CAWSVSLASYEQYF
TRBV4-1	TRBJ2-1	CASSQKILAGGSYNEQFF
TRBV4-1	TRBJ2-7	CASSQDMGTGLSYEQYF
TRBV5-6	TRBJ2-7	CASSLGQSTYEQYF
TRBV6-1	TRBJ2-2	CASSELRGSAGELFF
TRBV7-3	TRBJ2-1	CASSPSRLARSNEQFF
TRBV18	TRBJ1-1	CASSPRDRGLNTEAFF
TRBV29-1	TRBJ1-3	CSVYGTAGNTIYF
TRBV25-1	TRBJ2-1	CASMFGGPYNEQFF
TRBV5-8	TRBJ2-3	CASSLGRSSTDTQYF
TRBV5-1	TRBJ2-1	CASSSSFSPSNYNEQFF
TRBV11-3	TRBJ2-5	CASSSPGTGMLETQYF
TRBV15	TRBJ1-1	CATSRDWGVDTEAFF
TRBV5-3	TRBJ2-7	CARSLSLSEDLPYEQYF
TRBV19	TRBJ1-5	CASSREPMANQPQHF
TRBV19	TRBJ2-7	CASMIDGSGPYEQYF
TRBV18	TRBJ2-1	CASSPGYNEQFF
TRBV6-6	TRBJ2-6	CAIDSGANVLTF
TRBV19	TRBJ1-4	CASSSRTGNEKLFF
TRBV19	TRBJ2-6	CASSMAGSVSGANVLTF
TRBV2	TRBJ2-6	CASTIMTSGANVLTF
TRBV5-6	TRBJ2-7	CASSPDANLLDPYEQYF
TRBV14	TRBJ2-2	CASSQDKGQINTGELFF
TRBV19	TRBJ1-2	CASSSGQGRTNYGYTF
TRBV9	TRBJ2-3	CASSPWGGLGASDTQYF
TRBV18	TRBJ2-3	CASSISTDTQYF
TRBV28	TRBJ1-5	CASSRTPPQHF
TRBV5-4	TRBJ1-1	CASSTPTGFTEAFF
TRBV14	TRBJ2-7	CASSQPRRRGVGEQYF
TRBV15	TRBJ1-1	CATSQGPNTEAFF
TRBV7-8	TRBJ1-5	CASSSTLGQSISNQPQHF
TRBV11-1	TRBJ2-7	CASSSLRPTGGSYEQYF
TRBV4-2	TRBJ2-1	CASSPGGYNEQFF